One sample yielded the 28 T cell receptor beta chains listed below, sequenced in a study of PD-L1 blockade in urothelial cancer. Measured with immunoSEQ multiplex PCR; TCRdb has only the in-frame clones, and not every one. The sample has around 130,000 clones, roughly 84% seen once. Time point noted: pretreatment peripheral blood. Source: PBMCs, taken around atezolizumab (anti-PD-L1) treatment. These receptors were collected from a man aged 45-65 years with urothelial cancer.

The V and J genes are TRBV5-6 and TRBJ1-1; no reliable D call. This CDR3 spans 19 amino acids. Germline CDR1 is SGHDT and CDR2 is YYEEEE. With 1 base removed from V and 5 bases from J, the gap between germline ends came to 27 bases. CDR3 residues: CASSLSLGHIRRNWTEAFF. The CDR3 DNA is TGTGCCAGCAGCTTGTCCCTGGGTCACATCCGGCGGAATTGGACTGAAGCTTTCTTT.

The DNA for the CDR3 is TGTGCCACACGGGATAGGAACACTGAAGCTTTCTTT. Encoded protein: CATRDRNTEAFF. The chain couples TRBV27 to TRBJ1-1, with D unresolved. Per germline, CDR1 MNHEY and CDR2 SMNVEV (reference sequence). V was cut by 10 bases and J by 1 base, with 10 bases left in between. The CDR3 is 12 residues long.

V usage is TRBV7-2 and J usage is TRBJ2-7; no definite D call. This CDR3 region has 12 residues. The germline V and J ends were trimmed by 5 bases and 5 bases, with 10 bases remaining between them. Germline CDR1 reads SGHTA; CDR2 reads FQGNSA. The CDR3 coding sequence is TGTGCCAGCAGCCTTCGCGGCCACGAGCAGTACTTC. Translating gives CASSLRGHEQYF.

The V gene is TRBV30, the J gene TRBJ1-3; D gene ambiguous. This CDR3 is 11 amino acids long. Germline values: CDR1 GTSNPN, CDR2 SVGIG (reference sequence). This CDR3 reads CASHSGNTIYF. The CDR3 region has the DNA TGTGCAAGCCACTCTGGAAACACCATATATTTT.

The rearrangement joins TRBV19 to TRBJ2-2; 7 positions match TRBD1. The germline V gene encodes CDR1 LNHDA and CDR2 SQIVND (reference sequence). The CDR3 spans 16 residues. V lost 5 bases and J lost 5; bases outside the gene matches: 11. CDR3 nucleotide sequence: TGTGCCAGTAGTTCGGGACAGTCACTGAGGACCGGGGAGCTGTTTTTT. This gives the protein CASSSGQSLRTGELFF.

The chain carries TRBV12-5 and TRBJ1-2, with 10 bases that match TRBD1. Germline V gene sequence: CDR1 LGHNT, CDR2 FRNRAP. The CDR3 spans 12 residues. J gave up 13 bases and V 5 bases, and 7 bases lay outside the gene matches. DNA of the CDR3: TGTGCTAGTGGTGACGGACAGGGGGGCCCCACCTTC. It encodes CASGDGQGGPTF.

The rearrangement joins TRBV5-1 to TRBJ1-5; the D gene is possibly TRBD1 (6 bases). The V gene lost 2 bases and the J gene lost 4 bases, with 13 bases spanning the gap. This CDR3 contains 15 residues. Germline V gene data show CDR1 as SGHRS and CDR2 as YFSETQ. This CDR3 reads CASSFLGHPNQPQHF. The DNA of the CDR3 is TGCGCCAGCAGCTTTCTGGGACATCCAAATCAGCCCCAGCATTTT.

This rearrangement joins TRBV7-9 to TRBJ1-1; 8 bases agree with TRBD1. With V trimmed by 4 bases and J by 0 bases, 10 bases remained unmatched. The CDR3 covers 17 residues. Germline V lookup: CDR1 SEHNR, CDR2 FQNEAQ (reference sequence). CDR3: CASSSKGTQGVNTEAFF. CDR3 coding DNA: TGTGCCAGCAGCTCAAAAGGGACACAGGGGGTGAACACTGAAGCTTTCTTT.

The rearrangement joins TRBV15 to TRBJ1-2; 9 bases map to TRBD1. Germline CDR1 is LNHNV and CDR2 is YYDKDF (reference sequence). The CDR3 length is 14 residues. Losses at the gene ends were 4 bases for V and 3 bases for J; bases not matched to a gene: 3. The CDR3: CATSTDRGDYGYTF. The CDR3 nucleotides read TGTGCCACCAGCACCGACAGGGGGGACTATGGCTACACCTTC.

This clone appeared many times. CDR3 protein: CASSPAGVNTEAFF. CDR3 DNA sequence: TGTGCCAGCTCACCGGCAGGGGTGAACACTGAAGCTTTCTTT. V is TRBV18 and J is TRBJ1-1; D may be TRBD1 (6 bases). Germline values: CDR1 KGHSH, CDR2 LQKENI. The germline V and J ends were trimmed by 3 bases and 0 bases, with 8 bases remaining between them. The CDR3 is 14 amino acids.

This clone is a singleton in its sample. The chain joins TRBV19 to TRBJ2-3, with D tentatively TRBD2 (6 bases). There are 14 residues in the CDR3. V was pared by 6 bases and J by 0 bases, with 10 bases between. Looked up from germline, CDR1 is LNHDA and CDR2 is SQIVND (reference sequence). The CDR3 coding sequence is TGTGCCAGTAGACGAGGGACTAGCACAGATACGCAGTATTTT. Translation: CASRRGTSTDTQYF.

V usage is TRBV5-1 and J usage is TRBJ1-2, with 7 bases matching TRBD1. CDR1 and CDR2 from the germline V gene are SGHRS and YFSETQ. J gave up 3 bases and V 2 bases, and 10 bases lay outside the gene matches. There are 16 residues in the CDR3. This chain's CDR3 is CASSFPGGLRDYGYTF. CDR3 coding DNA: TGCGCCAGCAGCTTTCCAGGGGGACTTCGGGACTATGGCTACACCTTC.

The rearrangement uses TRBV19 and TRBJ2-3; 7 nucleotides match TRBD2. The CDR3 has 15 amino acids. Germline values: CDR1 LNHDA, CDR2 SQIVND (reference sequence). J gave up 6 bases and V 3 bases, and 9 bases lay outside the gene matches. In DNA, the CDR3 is TGTGCCAGTAGTATTCGGCAGGGACTATCGGATACGCAGTATTTT. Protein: CASSIRQGLSDTQYF. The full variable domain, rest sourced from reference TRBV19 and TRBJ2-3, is DGGITQSPKYLFRKEGQNVTLSCEQNLNHDAMYWYRQDPGQGLRLIYYSQIVNDFQKGDIAEGYSVSREKKESFPLTVTSAQKNPTAFYLCASSIRQGLSDTQYFGPGTRLTVL.

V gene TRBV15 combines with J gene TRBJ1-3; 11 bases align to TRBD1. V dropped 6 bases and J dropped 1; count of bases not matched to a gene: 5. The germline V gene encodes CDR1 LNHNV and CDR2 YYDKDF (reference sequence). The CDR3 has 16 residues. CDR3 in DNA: TGTGCCACCAGGGACAGGGGGCATCGGTCTGGAAACACCATATATTTT. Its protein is CATRDRGHRSGNTIYF.

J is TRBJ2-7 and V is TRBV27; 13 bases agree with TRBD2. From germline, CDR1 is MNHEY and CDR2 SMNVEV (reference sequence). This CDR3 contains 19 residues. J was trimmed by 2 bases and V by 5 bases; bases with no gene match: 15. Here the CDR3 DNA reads TGTGCCAGCAGTCCCAGAGGACTAGCGGGAGAGATTATCCCCTACGAGCAGTACTTC. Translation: CASSPRGLAGEIIPYEQYF.

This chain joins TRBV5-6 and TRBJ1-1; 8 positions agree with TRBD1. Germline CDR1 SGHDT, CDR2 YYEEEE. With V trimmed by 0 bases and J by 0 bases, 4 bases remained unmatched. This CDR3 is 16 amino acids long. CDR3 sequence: CASSLGTGRMNTEAFF. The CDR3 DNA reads TGTGCCAGCAGCTTGGGGACAGGGAGGATGAACACTGAAGCTTTCTTT. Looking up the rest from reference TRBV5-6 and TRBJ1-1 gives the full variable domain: DAGVTQSPTHLIKTRGQQVTLRCSPKSGHDTVSWYQQALGQGPQFIFQYYEEEERQRGNFPDRFSGHQFPNYSSELNVNALLLGDSALYLCASSLGTGRMNTEAFFGQGTRLTVV.

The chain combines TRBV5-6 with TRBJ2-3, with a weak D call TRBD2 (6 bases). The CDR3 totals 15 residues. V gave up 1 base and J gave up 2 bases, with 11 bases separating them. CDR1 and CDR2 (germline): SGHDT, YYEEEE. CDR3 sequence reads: CASSLRGAVTDTQYF. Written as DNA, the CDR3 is TGTGCCAGCAGCTTGCGCGGGGCCGTCACAGATACGCAGTATTTT. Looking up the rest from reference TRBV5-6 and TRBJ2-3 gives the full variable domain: DAGVTQSPTHLIKTRGQQVTLRCSPKSGHDTVSWYQQALGQGPQFIFQYYEEEERQRGNFPDRFSGHQFPNYSSELNVNALLLGDSALYLCASSLRGAVTDTQYFGPGTRLTVL.

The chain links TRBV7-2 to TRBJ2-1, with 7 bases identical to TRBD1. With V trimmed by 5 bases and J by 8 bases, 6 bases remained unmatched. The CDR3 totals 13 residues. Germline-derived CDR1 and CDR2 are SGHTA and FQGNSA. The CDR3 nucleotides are TGTGCCAGCAGCAATAGGGGGCGCGATGAGCAGTTCTTC. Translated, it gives CASSNRGRDEQFF.

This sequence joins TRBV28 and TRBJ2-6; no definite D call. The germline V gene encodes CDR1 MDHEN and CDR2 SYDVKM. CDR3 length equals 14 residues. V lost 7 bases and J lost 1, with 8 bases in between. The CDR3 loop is CASTSHSGANVLTF. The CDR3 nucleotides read TGTGCCAGCACAAGCCATTCTGGGGCCAACGTCCTGACTTTC.

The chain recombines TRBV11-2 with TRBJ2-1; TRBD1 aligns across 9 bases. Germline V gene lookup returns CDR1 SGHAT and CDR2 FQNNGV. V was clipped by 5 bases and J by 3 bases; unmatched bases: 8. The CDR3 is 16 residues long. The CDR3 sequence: CASSTKGQGHYNEQFF. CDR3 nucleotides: TGTGCCAGCAGCACGAAGGGACAGGGCCACTACAATGAGCAGTTCTTC.

CDR3 protein: CASSLSGTSGSETQYF. The CDR3 DNA sequence: TGTGCCAGCAGTTTATCCGGGACTAGCGGGAGTGAGACCCAGTACTTC. This chain joins TRBV27 and TRBJ2-5, with TRBD2 matching over 14 bases. This CDR3 is 16 amino acids long. The V gene's germline CDR1 is MNHEY and CDR2 SMNVEV (reference sequence). The V gene end was trimmed by 0 bases and the J gene end by 5 bases; junction bases not matched to a gene: 2.

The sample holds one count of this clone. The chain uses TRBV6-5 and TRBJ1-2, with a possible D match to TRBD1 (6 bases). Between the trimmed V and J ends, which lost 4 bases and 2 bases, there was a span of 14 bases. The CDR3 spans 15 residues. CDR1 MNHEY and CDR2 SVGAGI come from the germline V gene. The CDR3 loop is CASSLQGEGNYGYTF. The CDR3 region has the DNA TGTGCCAGCAGTTTACAGGGTGAGGGGAACTATGGCTACACCTTC.

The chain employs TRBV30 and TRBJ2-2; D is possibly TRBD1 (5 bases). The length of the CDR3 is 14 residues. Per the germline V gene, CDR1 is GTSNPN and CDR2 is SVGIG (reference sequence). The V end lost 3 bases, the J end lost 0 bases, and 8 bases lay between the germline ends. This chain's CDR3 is CAWRTVTNTGELFF. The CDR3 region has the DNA TGTGCCTGGAGGACAGTTACGAACACCGGGGAGCTGTTTTTT. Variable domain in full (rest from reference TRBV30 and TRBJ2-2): SQTIHQWPATLVQPVGSPLSLECTVEGTSNPNLYWYRQAAGRGLQLLFYSVGIGQISSEVPQNLSASRPQDRQFILSSKKLLLSDSGFYLCAWRTVTNTGELFFGEGSRLTVL.

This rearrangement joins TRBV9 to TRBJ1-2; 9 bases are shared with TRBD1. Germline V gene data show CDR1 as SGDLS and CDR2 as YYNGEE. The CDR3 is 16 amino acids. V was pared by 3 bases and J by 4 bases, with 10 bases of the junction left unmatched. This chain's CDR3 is CASSESPGQGAYGYTF. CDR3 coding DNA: TGTGCCAGCAGCGAGAGCCCGGGACAGGGAGCCTATGGCTACACCTTC.

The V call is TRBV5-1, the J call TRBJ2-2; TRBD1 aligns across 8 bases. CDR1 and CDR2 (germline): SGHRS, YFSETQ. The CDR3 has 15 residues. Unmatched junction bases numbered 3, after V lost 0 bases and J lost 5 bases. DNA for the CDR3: TGCGCCAGCAGCTTGGTTGGACAGGGAACCGGGGAGCTGTTTTTT. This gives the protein CASSLVGQGTGELFF.

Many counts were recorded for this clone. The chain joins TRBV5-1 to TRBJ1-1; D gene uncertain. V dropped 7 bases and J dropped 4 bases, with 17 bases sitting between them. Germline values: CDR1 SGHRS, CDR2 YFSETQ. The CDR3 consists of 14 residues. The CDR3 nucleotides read TGCGCCAGCGGCCCTGACATGTCTTTCACTGAAGCTTTCTTT. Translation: CASGPDMSFTEAFF.

Here the CDR3 reads CASSPLRVSSYNEQFF. The CDR3 nucleotides are TGTGCCAGCTCACCGCTCCGGGTGAGCTCCTACAATGAGCAGTTCTTC. The gene calls are TRBV18 and TRBJ2-1; D remains ambiguous. Between the trimmed V and J ends, which lost 3 bases and 0 bases, there was a span of 12 bases. CDR1 and CDR2 (germline): KGHSH, LQKENI. This CDR3 is 16 amino acids long.

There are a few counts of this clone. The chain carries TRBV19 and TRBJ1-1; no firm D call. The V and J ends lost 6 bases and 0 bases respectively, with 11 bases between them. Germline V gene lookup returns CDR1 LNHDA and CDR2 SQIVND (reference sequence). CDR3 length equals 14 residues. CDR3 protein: CASRVSNMNTEAFF. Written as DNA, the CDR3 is TGTGCCAGTAGAGTTTCCAACATGAACACTGAAGCTTTCTTT.